A single sample is the source of the 26 T cell receptor beta chains below, sequenced in a study of OX40 agonist ivuxolimab in advanced cancers. Clones were read by immunoSEQ multiplex PCR, and TCRdb kept only the in-frame ones, dropping some. The data hold about 30,000 clones, with roughly 74% observed a single time. The sequences come from CD4+ or CD8+ T cells sorted from blood, collected in a trial of the OX40 agonist ivuxolimab. Receptors originate from an adult with an advanced solid tumor such as melanoma, head and neck, liver or kidney cancer.

This chain uses TRBV11-2 with TRBJ2-1; D perhaps matches TRBD2 (5 bases). This CDR3 comprises 13 residues. Per germline, CDR1 SGHAT and CDR2 FQNNGV. Trimming cost V 7 bases and J 7 bases, with 14 bases left between them. The CDR3 nucleotides read TGTGCCAGCACCACGGACTGGACTAATGAGCAGTTCTTC. It specifies CASTTDWTNEQFF.

The chain joins TRBV9 to TRBJ2-1, with D uncertain. The CDR3 has 13 residues. The germline V gene encodes CDR1 SGDLS and CDR2 YYNGEE. V shed 1 base and J shed 9 bases, with 11 bases lying between them. CDR3 in DNA: TGTGCCAGCAGCGTAACCCGGTACGGTGAGCAGTTCTTC. Its translation: CASSVTRYGEQFF.

The rearrangement joins TRBV5-1 to TRBJ2-3; the match to TRBD2 covers 7 bases. The junction had 14 bases not matched to a gene; V was cut back by 3 bases and J by 4 bases. This CDR3 contains 17 residues. CDR1 SGHRS and CDR2 YFSETQ come from the germline V gene. This CDR3 is CASSSGGRGPSPDTQYF. Here the CDR3 DNA reads TGCGCCAGCAGCTCGGGAGGACGGGGACCTTCTCCAGATACGCAGTATTTT.

The rearrangement joins TRBV28 to TRBJ1-2; the match to TRBD1 covers 9 bases. CDR3 length: 16 amino acids. CDR1 MDHEN and CDR2 SYDVKM come from the germline V gene. J lost 0 bases, V lost 10 bases, and 12 bases had no gene match. CDR3 region: CATLEGQGASNYGYTF. The CDR3, as DNA: TGTGCCACCCTGGAGGGACAGGGAGCTTCTAACTATGGCTACACCTTC.

This rearrangement joins TRBV7-6 to TRBJ2-7; TRBD1 matches at 10 bases. Trimming removed 1 base from V and 4 bases from J; junction bases left unmatched: 1. This CDR3 has 14 amino acids. Germline V gene lookup returns CDR1 SGHVS and CDR2 FNYEAQ. The CDR3 DNA sequence: TGTGCCAGCAGCTTAGGACAGGGGGCTTACGAGCAGTACTTC. This gives the protein CASSLGQGAYEQYF.

In this sample, this clone turned up once. V is TRBV4-1 and J is TRBJ2-5; TRBD1 might be the D (6 bases). The tail of the sequence fits TRBJ2-7 better, so the J call may be wrong. From germline, CDR1 is MGHRA and CDR2 YSYEKL. The CDR3 runs to 17 residues. The CDR3 spells CASSQGSYLDSSYEQYF. In DNA, the CDR3 is TGCGCCAGCAGCCAAGGGTCGTACTTGGACAGCTCCTACGAGCAGTACTTC.

The genes are TRBV2 and TRBJ1-1; D call uncertain. This CDR3 is built from 14 residues. V lost 10 bases, J lost 0 bases, and 15 bases lay in between. The V gene's germline CDR1 is SNHLY and CDR2 FYNNEI. CDR3 protein: CATLLGIMNTEAFF. CDR3 DNA sequence: TGTGCCACCCTGTTAGGGATAATGAACACTGAAGCTTTCTTT.

The chain joins TRBV5-1 to TRBJ1-2; D unclear. V was cut by 3 bases and J by 8 bases, with 11 bases left in between. The germline V gene has CDR1 SGHRS and CDR2 YFSETQ. This CDR3 is 12 amino acids long. The CDR3 loop is CASSYLDRGYTF. For the CDR3, the DNA is TGCGCCAGCAGCTACCTTGATCGGGGCTACACCTTC.

This clone turned up a few times. The V call is TRBV29-1, the J call TRBJ1-1; D not certain. V was clipped by 4 bases and J by 3 bases, with 6 bases between them. The CDR3 contains 11 residues. Germline-derived CDR1 and CDR2 are SQVTM and ANQGSEA. The CDR3 protein is CSVVRYTEAFF. CDR3 coding DNA: TGCAGCGTTGTCAGATACACTGAAGCTTTCTTT.

This chain links TRBV5-8 with TRBJ2-1, with 7 bases that match TRBD2. Germline V gene lookup returns CDR1 SGHTS and CDR2 YDEGEE. The CDR3 has 14 amino acids. The V and J ends lost 0 bases and 6 bases, in that order; junction bases with no gene match: 3. CDR3 region: CASSLVLAANEQFF. For the CDR3, the DNA is TGTGCCAGCAGCTTGGTTCTAGCGGCCAATGAGCAGTTCTTC. Combining the CDR3 with reference TRBV5-8 and TRBJ2-1 gives the whole variable domain EAGVTQSPTHLIKTRGQQATLRCSPISGHTSVYWYQQALGLGLQFLLWYDEGEERNRGNFPPRFSGRQFPNYSSELNVNALELEDSALYLCASSLVLAANEQFFGPGTRLTVL.

Details on this clone: Its ends do not fully match the called genes, so a read error is possible. The rearrangement uses TRBV6-6 and TRBJ1-6; 10 bases fit TRBD1. The CDR3 runs to 15 residues. Germline CDR1 reads MNHNY; CDR2 reads SVGAGI (reference sequence). The CDR3 DNA is TGTGCCATCAGTGAGGGACAGGGGAATAATTCACCCCTCCACTTT. This codes for CAISEGQGNNSPLHF.

In its sample, this clone was seen a few times. The same CDR3 arises from other DNA sequences in this sample as well. The J gene is TRBJ1-5, the V gene TRBV6-5; D may be TRBD1 (5 bases). This CDR3 spans 14 amino acids. V was cut by 6 bases and J by 1 base, with 10 bases left in between. Germline CDR1 and CDR2: MNHEY and SVGAGI. CDR3 bases: TGTGCCAGCAGACTCCGGGACAGCAATCAGCCCCAGCATTTT. The encoded protein is CASRLRDSNQPQHF.

V is TRBV6-5 and J is TRBJ2-7, with 7 bases identical to TRBD2. The germline CDR1 and CDR2 sequences are MNHEY and SVGAGI. The CDR3 has 14 residues. V shed 0 bases and J 3 bases; nucleotides not matched to a gene: 2. The CDR3 loop is CASSYSAGVYEQYF. CDR3 nucleotides: TGTGCCAGCAGTTACTCTGCGGGGGTCTACGAGCAGTACTTC.

V usage is TRBV28 and J usage is TRBJ1-1; D not resolved. The CDR3 runs to 17 residues. CDR1 and CDR2 from the germline V gene are MDHEN and SYDVKM. Trimming took 5 bases from V and 2 from J, leaving 21 bases between them. The CDR3 sequence is CASSRFSVVWGNTEAFF. The CDR3 region has the DNA TGTGCCAGCAGTCGATTCTCGGTGGTTTGGGGTAACACTGAAGCTTTCTTT.

The chain combines TRBV15 with TRBJ2-1; a possible D gene is TRBD2 (6 bases). This CDR3 has 15 amino acids. Between the trimmed V and J ends, which lost 3 bases and 3 bases, there was a span of 12 bases. The germline V gene has CDR1 LNHNV and CDR2 YYDKDF (reference sequence). CDR3 nucleotides: TGTGCCACCAGCAGGGGCAGGGAGGACTACAATGAGCAGTTCTTC. Translating gives CATSRGREDYNEQFF.

The J gene is TRBJ1-1, the V gene TRBV27; TRBD1 matches at 7 bases. CDR3 length equals 12 residues. V lost 6 bases and J lost 5; bases outside the gene matches: 3. The germline V gene has CDR1 MNHEY and CDR2 SMNVEV (reference sequence). For the CDR3, the DNA is TGTGCCAGCAGGGAGGGGGCTACTGAAGCTTTCTTT. It specifies CASREGATEAFF.

This sequence joins TRBV18 and TRBJ2-3; tentative D call: TRBD2 (6 bases). This CDR3 has 15 residues. The germline V gene encodes CDR1 KGHSH and CDR2 LQKENI. Trimming removed 5 bases from V and 0 bases from J, with 12 bases in between. CDR3 nucleotides: TGTGCCAGCTCAATAAGGGAGGCAAGCACAGATACGCAGTATTTT. Protein sequence: CASSIREASTDTQYF.

The J gene is TRBJ1-2, the V gene TRBV27; tentatively, D is TRBD1 (6 bases). This CDR3 has 12 amino acids. CDR1 is MNHEY and CDR2 is SMNVEV in the germline V gene (reference sequence). The V gene lost 5 bases and the J gene lost 8 bases, with 12 bases spanning the gap. CDR3 nucleotide sequence: TGTGCCAGCAGTCGCGGGGGCGTCGGCTACACCTTC. Its protein product is CASSRGGVGYTF.

The chain combines TRBV6-5 with TRBJ2-3, with 13 bases lining up with TRBD2. V gave up 8 bases and J gave up 4 bases; unmatched junction bases: 3. Germline V gene sequence: CDR1 MNHEY, CDR2 SVGAGI. The CDR3 length is 14 residues. CDR3 loop: CASRTSGGSDTQYF. CDR3 nucleotides: TGTGCCAGCCGGACTAGCGGGGGTTCAGATACGCAGTATTTT.

V and J are TRBV5-1 and TRBJ1-3; D possibly corresponds to TRBD1 (5 bases). The germline gives CDR1 SGHRS, CDR2 YFSETQ. The length of the CDR3 is 15 residues. V was clipped by 0 bases and J by 3 bases, with 10 bases between them. CDR3 coding DNA: TGCGCCAGCAGCTTGGGACAGACCCTTGGAAACACCATATATTTT. Its translation is CASSLGQTLGNTIYF.

This clone came up once. The chain uses TRBV5-1 and TRBJ2-1, with D hard to call. Between the trimmed V and J ends, which lost 0 bases and 1 base, there was a span of 8 bases. Germline loops: CDR1 SGHRS, CDR2 YFSETQ. The CDR3 totals 15 residues. CDR3 sequence reads: CASSLGTVSYNEQFF. The CDR3 DNA follows: TGCGCCAGCAGCTTGGGGACCGTTTCCTACAATGAGCAGTTCTTC.

This chain uses TRBV21-1 with TRBJ1-1; TRBD1, the table's D call, was not compared with the DNA. TRBV21-1 is a documented pseudogene. This CDR3 spans 14 amino acids. CDR3 residues: CARGDRGSNTEAFF. The CDR3 region has the DNA TGTGCCAGGGGGGACAGGGGTTCCAACACTGAAGCTTTCTTT.

The rearrangement joins TRBV5-8 to TRBJ1-2, with a tentative D call TRBD1 (5 bases). Trimming took off 4 bases at V and 4 bases at J, with 11 bases between the two ends. CDR1 is SGHTS and CDR2 is YDEGEE in the germline V gene. This CDR3 region has 13 residues. DNA for the CDR3: TGTGCCAGCAGCAGAGGGGTCCCCTATGGCTACACCTTC. Translation gives CASSRGVPYGYTF.

This clone ranks as medium-sized. V and J are TRBV2 and TRBJ1-2; tentatively, D is TRBD1 (5 bases). The CDR3 consists of 14 residues. Germline values: CDR1 SNHLY, CDR2 FYNNEI. V lost 2 bases and J 7 bases, leaving 14 bases between the germline ends. The CDR3 protein is CASSEREGAIGYTF. CDR3 sequence (DNA): TGTGCCAGCAGTGAAAGGGAAGGGGCGATTGGCTACACCTTC.

The chain recombines TRBV10-2 with TRBJ1-2; D unclear. Trimming stripped 3 bases from V and 0 bases from J, with 2 bases between. Germline V gene lookup returns CDR1 WSHSY and CDR2 SAAADI. CDR3 length: 12 residues. DNA of the CDR3: TGCGCCAGCAGTGATCCTAACTATGGCTACACCTTC. This translates into CASSDPNYGYTF.

Only a few counts were recorded for this clone. This chain links TRBV30 with TRBJ1-2; D call uncertain. This CDR3 has 14 amino acids. The V gene's germline CDR1 is GTSNPN and CDR2 SVGIG (reference sequence). The germline V and J ends were trimmed by 2 bases and 2 bases, with 12 bases remaining between them. This CDR3 is CAWSKATANYGYTF. The CDR3 nucleotides read TGTGCCTGGAGTAAAGCTACAGCAAACTATGGCTACACCTTC.